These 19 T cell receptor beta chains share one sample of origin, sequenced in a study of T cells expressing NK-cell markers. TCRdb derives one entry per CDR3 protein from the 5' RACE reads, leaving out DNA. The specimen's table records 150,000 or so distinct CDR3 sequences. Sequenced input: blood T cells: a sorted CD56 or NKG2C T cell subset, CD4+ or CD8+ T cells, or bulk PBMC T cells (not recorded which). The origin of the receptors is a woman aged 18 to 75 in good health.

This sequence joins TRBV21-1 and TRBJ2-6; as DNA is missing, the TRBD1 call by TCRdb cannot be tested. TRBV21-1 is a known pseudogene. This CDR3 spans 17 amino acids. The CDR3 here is CASSMTAISSGANVLTF.

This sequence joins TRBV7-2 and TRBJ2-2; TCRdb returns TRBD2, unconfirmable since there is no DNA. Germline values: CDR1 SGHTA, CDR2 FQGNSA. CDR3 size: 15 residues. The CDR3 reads CASRGLAANTGELFF.

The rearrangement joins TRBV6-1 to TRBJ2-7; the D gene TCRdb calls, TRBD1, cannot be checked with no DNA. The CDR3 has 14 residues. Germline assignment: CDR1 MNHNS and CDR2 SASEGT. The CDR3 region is CASSGGQFPYEQYF.

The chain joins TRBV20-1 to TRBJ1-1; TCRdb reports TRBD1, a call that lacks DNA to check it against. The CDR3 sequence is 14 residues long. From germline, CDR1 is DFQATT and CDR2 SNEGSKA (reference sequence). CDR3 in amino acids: CSARRGTGSPEAFF.

CDR3 sequence reads: CASSVGLAGHTGELFF. The chain carries TRBV9 and TRBJ2-2; there is no DNA to check the TCRdb D call of TRBD2. The CDR3 totals 16 residues. The V gene's germline CDR1 is SGDLS and CDR2 YYNGEE.

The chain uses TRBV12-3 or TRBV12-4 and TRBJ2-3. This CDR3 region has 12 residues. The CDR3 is CASSSADLTQYF.

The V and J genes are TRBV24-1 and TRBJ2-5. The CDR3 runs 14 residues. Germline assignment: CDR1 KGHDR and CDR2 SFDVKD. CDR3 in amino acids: CATSDPDPQETQYF.

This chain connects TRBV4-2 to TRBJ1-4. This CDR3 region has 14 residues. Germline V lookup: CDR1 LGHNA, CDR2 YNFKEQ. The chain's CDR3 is CASSQDLRVGKLFF.

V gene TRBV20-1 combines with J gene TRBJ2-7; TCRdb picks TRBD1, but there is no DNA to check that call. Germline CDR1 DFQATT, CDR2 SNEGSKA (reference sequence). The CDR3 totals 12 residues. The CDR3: CSAGKQGYEQYF.

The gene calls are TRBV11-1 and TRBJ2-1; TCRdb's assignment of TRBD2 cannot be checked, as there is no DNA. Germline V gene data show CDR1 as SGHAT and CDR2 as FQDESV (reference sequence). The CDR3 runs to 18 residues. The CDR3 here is CASSSLAGPYLLYNEQFF.

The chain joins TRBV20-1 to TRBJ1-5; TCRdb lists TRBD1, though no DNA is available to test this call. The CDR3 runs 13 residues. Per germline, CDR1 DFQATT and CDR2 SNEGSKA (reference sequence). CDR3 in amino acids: CSAGTDSNQPQHF.

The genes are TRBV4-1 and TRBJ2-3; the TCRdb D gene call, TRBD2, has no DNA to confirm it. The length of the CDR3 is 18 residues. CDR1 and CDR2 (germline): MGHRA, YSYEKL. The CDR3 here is CASSQDQWSGAFTDTQYF.

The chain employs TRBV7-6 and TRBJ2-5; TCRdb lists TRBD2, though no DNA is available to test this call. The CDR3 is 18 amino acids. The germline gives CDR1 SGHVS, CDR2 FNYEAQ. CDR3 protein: CASSPFGSGRDGGETQYF.

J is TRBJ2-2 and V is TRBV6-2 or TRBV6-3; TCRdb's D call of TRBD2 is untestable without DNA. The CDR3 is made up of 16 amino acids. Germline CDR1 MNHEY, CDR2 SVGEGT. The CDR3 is CASSYASGRYTGELFF.

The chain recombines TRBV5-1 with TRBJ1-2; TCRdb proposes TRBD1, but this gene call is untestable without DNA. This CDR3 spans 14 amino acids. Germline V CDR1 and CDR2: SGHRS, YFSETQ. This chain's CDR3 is CASSLARQDSGYTF.

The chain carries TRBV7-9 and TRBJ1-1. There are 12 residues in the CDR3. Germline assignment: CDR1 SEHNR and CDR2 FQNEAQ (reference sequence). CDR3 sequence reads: CASSLDRSWAFF.

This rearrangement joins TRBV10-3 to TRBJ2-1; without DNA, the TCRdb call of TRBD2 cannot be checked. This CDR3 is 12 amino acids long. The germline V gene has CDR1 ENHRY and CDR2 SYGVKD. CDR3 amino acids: CATGLAGEVQFF.

The CDR3 region is CASSQDQVREQYF. This rearrangement joins TRBV3-1 to TRBJ2-7. The CDR3 contains 13 residues. The germline V gene has CDR1 LGHDT and CDR2 YNNKEL (reference sequence).

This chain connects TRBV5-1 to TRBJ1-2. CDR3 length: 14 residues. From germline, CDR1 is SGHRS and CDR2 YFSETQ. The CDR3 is CASSAQGLDYGYTF.